The 31 T cell receptor beta chains given below trace back to one sample, sequenced in a study of patients and donors after allogeneic stem cell transplantation. TCRdb reprocessed the RT-PCR reads with MiXCR, giving one entry per CDR3 protein. The table has about 40,000 distinct CDR3 sequences, about 30% seen once; the top ten hold about two thirds. Sequenced input: blood, either unsorted or a sorted T cell fraction (not recorded which). These receptors all stem from a human donor who was either an allogeneic HSCT recipient or a stem cell or donor lymphocyte infusion donor (not recorded which). It is not recorded whose cells these are; they may come from a transplant donor.

The chain links TRBV4-1 to TRBJ2-1, with TRBD2 matching 8 bases. Germline CDR1 reads MGHRA; CDR2 reads YSYEKL. The CDR3 is made up of 17 amino acids. J lost 5 bases, V lost 0 bases, and 9 bases had no gene match. CDR3 region: CASSQERGTRSHNEQFF. The CDR3 region has the DNA TGCGCCAGCAGCCAAGAGAGAGGGACTAGGAGCCACAATGAGCAGTTCTTC.

This clonotype was seen only a few times. The genes are TRBV20-1 and TRBJ2-2, with TRBD2 matching over 8 bases. CDR1 is DFQATT and CDR2 is SNEGSKA in the germline V gene (reference sequence). The CDR3 length is 16 residues. V was pared by 1 base and J by 5 bases, with 9 bases of the junction left unmatched. CDR3 sequence (DNA): TGCAGTGCTAGAGGTACTAGCGGAGCCAATACCGGGGAGCTGTTTTTT. Its protein product is CSARGTSGANTGELFF.

A single count supports this clonotype. The V and J genes are TRBV12-3 or TRBV12-4 and TRBJ2-3; D is possibly TRBD1 (5 bases). Trimming pared 2 bases from V and 4 bases from J, leaving 13 bases between. The length of the CDR3 is 15 residues. CDR3 nucleotide sequence: TGTGCCAGCAGTTTACACAGGCGGTATGCAGATACGCAGTATTTT. It yields the protein CASSLHRRYADTQYF.

The CDR3 region is CASSNLDRNQPQHF. Written as DNA, the CDR3 is TGTGCCAGCAGTAACTTAGACAGAAATCAGCCCCAGCATTTT. This chain connects TRBV28 to TRBJ1-5, with a weak D call TRBD1 (5 bases). Germline lookup yields CDR1 MDHEN and CDR2 SYDVKM. The CDR3 sequence is 14 residues long. V was shortened by 5 bases and J by 4 bases, with 12 bases between the two germline ends.

The chain carries TRBV29-1 and TRBJ2-3, with 12 bases lining up with TRBD2. Looked up from germline, CDR1 is SQVTM and CDR2 is ANQGSEA. The CDR3 sequence is 15 residues long. V lost 5 bases and J lost 1; bases outside the gene matches: 4. Here the CDR3 reads CSVTASGRGTDTQYF. The CDR3 DNA is TGCAGCGTTACGGCTAGCGGGAGGGGCACAGATACGCAGTATTTT.

The V gene is TRBV6-5, the J gene TRBJ2-7, with a weak D call TRBD2 (6 bases). V gave up 7 bases and J gave up 4 bases, with 11 bases separating them. CDR1 is MNHEY and CDR2 is SVGAGI in the germline V gene. This CDR3 is 12 amino acids long. The chain's CDR3 is CASTGSGYEQYF. The CDR3 nucleotides read TGTGCCAGCACCGGGAGCGGGTACGAGCAGTACTTC.

The V gene is TRBV28, the J gene TRBJ2-1, with TRBD2 matching 11 bases. CDR1 is MDHEN, CDR2 SYDVKM, per germline. The CDR3 has 17 residues. Unmatched junction bases numbered 5, after V lost 3 bases and J lost 1 base. CDR3 loop: CASSFTSGGRSYNEQFF. As DNA, the CDR3 is TGTGCCAGCAGTTTTACTAGCGGGGGCCGATCCTACAATGAGCAGTTCTTC. Full variable domain (outside the CDR3, taken from reference TRBV28 and TRBJ2-1): DVKVTQSSRYLVKRTGEKVFLECVQDMDHENMFWYRQDPGLGLRLIYFSYDVKMKEKGDIPEGYSVSREKKERFSLILESASTNQTSMYLCASSFTSGGRSYNEQFFGPGTRLTVL.

The sample holds a few counts of this clonotype. The chain uses TRBV4-2 and TRBJ1-1; D is possibly TRBD1 (5 bases). Per the germline V gene, CDR1 is LGHNA and CDR2 is YNFKEQ. The CDR3 runs 14 residues. Trimming shortened V by 0 bases and J by 4 bases, and 9 bases separated the two germline ends. The CDR3 sequence is CASSQDQGGTEAFF. DNA for the CDR3: TGTGCCAGCAGCCAAGATCAGGGAGGCACTGAAGCTTTCTTT.

This clonotype showed up many times. CDR3 protein: CASSFVPGFSGNTIYF. The CDR3 nucleotides read TGTGCCAGCAGTTTTGTGCCCGGGTTCTCTGGAAACACCATATATTTT. The rearrangement joins TRBV12-3 or TRBV12-4 to TRBJ1-3; no reliable D call. The V end was cut by 3 bases, the J end by 0 bases, with 12 bases between. The CDR3 has 16 residues.

The CDR3 spells CASSRPGTGDSPLHF. CDR3 DNA sequence: TGTGCCAGCTCACGACCCGGGACAGGGGATTCACCCCTCCACTTT. V gene TRBV18 combines with J gene TRBJ1-6; 10 bases are shared with TRBD1. This CDR3 region has 15 residues. V was clipped by 4 bases and J by 8 bases; unmatched bases: 5. The germline V gene encodes CDR1 KGHSH and CDR2 LQKENI. Full variable domain (outside the CDR3, taken from reference TRBV18 and TRBJ1-6): NAGVMQNPRHLVRRRGQEARLRCSPMKGHSHVYWYRQLPEEGLKFMVYLQKENIIDESGMPKERFSAEFPKEGPSILRIQQVVRGDSAAYFCASSRPGTGDSPLHFGNGTRLTVT.

The V and J genes are TRBV28 and TRBJ2-1, with D unclear. Per germline, CDR1 MDHEN and CDR2 SYDVKM. The CDR3 spans 12 residues. V was clipped by 5 bases and J by 8 bases, with 10 bases between them. CDR3 sequence reads: CASSVYGDEQFF. CDR3 DNA sequence: TGTGCCAGCAGTGTCTATGGGGATGAGCAGTTCTTC.

The V gene is TRBV4-2, the J gene TRBJ2-2; 13 nucleotides agree with TRBD2. The trim removed 2 bases at V and 4 bases at J, leaving 7 bases unmatched. This CDR3 region has 18 residues. Germline V gives CDR1 LGHNA, CDR2 YNFKEQ. The CDR3 DNA is TGTGCCAGCAGCCAATATCCGGGACTAGCGGGGCCCACCGGGGAGCTGTTTTTT. This translates into CASSQYPGLAGPTGELFF.

The V and J genes are TRBV5-5 and TRBJ2-7, with TRBD1 identical over 7 bases. This CDR3 is 15 amino acids long. Germline lookup yields CDR1 SGHKS and CDR2 YYEKEE (reference sequence). With 4 bases clipped from V and 2 bases from J, the junction kept 9 bases outside the gene matches. The chain's CDR3 is CASSPAWTGTYEQYF. CDR3 sequence (DNA): TGTGCCAGCAGCCCAGCGTGGACAGGAACCTACGAGCAGTACTTC.

The chain has TRBV3-1 and TRBJ2-2, with 7 positions matching TRBD1. The germline V gene has CDR1 LGHDT and CDR2 YNNKEL (reference sequence). The V segment lost 5 bases and the J segment 1 base; nucleotides outside the gene matches: 1. This CDR3 is built from 14 residues. CDR3: CASSWTGNTGELFF. The CDR3 DNA follows: TGTGCCAGCAGCTGGACAGGGAACACCGGGGAGCTGTTTTTT.

The V call is TRBV7-8, the J call TRBJ1-1, with TRBD1 identical over 8 bases. The CDR3 extends over 16 amino acids. Trimming at V came to 3 bases and at J to 6 bases, leaving 12 bases not matched to a gene. Germline values: CDR1 SGHVS, CDR2 FQNEAQ. CDR3 sequence reads: CASSFDRGPLVAEAFF. The CDR3 coding sequence is TGTGCCAGCAGCTTCGACAGGGGTCCTCTCGTCGCTGAAGCTTTCTTT.

This sequence joins TRBV10-3 and TRBJ2-2, with 8 bases identical to TRBD2. The V segment lost 10 bases and the J segment 5 bases; nucleotides outside the gene matches: 9. The germline gives CDR1 ENHRY, CDR2 SYGVKD. The CDR3 is 14 residues long. The DNA for the CDR3 is TGTGCCACCTTCGGGACTAGTGGTACCGGGGAGCTGTTTTTT. This sequence encodes CATFGTSGTGELFF.

In its sample, this clonotype was seen once. The chain is built from TRBV5-1 and TRBJ2-7, with D hard to call. Deletions cut 0 bases from V and 6 bases from J, with 7 bases between. Germline CDR1 reads SGHRS; CDR2 reads YFSETQ. This CDR3 spans 12 amino acids. In nucleotides, the CDR3 is TGCGCCAGCAGCTTGGAGAGTTTCGAGCAGTACTTC. This encodes CASSLESFEQYF.

The chain uses TRBV5-1 and TRBJ2-2; 11 bases match TRBD2. Looked up from germline, CDR1 is SGHRS and CDR2 is YFSETQ. The CDR3 covers 18 residues. The junction had 9 bases not matched to a gene; V was cut back by 0 bases and J by 5 bases. CDR3 protein: CASSLVYGGLADTGELFF. The CDR3 DNA reads TGCGCCAGCAGCTTGGTCTATGGGGGACTAGCGGATACCGGGGAGCTGTTTTTT.

This clonotype was picked up many times. This chain connects TRBV12-3 or TRBV12-4 to TRBJ1-3; unclear D gene. V was cut by 3 bases and J by 4 bases, with 10 bases left in between. The CDR3 covers 14 residues. This CDR3 is CASSLAGAGNTIYF. In nucleotides, the CDR3 is TGTGCCAGCAGTTTGGCAGGAGCCGGAAACACCATATATTTT.

V and J are TRBV9 and TRBJ2-2; a possible D gene is TRBD2 (6 bases). The CDR3 spans 12 residues. Germline CDR1 reads SGDLS; CDR2 reads YYNGEE. V gave up 9 bases and J gave up 5 bases, with 11 bases separating them. The CDR3 nucleotides are TGTGCCACGCGGGAAGTTACCGGGGAGCTGTTTTTT. As protein: CATREVTGELFF.

This clonotype was observed at least ten times. J is TRBJ1-2 and V is TRBV10-3, with 11 bases matching TRBD1. The germline V gene encodes CDR1 ENHRY and CDR2 SYGVKD. Germline trimming cut 4 bases from V and 0 bases from J; bases unmatched to any gene: 1. The CDR3 is made up of 15 amino acids. CDR3 region: CAISVGQGANYGYTF. The CDR3 DNA is TGTGCCATCAGTGTGGGACAGGGGGCTAACTATGGCTACACCTTC.

This clonotype was picked up a small number of times. The chain couples TRBV25-1 to TRBJ2-7; TRBD1 matches 9 bases. Germline assignment: CDR1 MGHDK and CDR2 SYGVNS. This CDR3 comprises 13 residues. V was pared by 6 bases and J by 3 bases, with 3 bases of the junction left unmatched. The CDR3 loop reads CASRRQGDYEQYF. The CDR3 DNA sequence: TGTGCCAGCAGGCGACAGGGGGACTACGAGCAGTACTTC.

V usage is TRBV7-3 and J usage is TRBJ2-1; no clear D. The V end was cut by 5 bases, the J end by 5 bases, with 16 bases between. The CDR3 spans 15 residues. From germline, CDR1 is SGHTA and CDR2 FQGTGA. In nucleotides, the CDR3 is TGTGCCAGCAGCCGCGATAAGGTTTCCCACAATGAGCAGTTCTTC. Amino acids: CASSRDKVSHNEQFF.

The chain employs TRBV20-1 and TRBJ1-1; a possible D gene is TRBD1 (6 bases). Germline CDR1 DFQATT, CDR2 SNEGSKA (reference sequence). The CDR3 loop spans 14 amino acids. Trimming took off 6 bases at V and 2 bases at J, with 16 bases between the two ends. CDR3 protein: CSALRGGANTEAFF. In nucleotides, the CDR3 is TGCAGTGCCCTAAGGGGGGGGGCCAACACTGAAGCTTTCTTT.

The CDR3 DNA follows: TGCAGCGTAGGAGAGGGGGTCAATTCACCCCTCCACTTT. It is translated as CSVGEGVNSPLHF. The V and J genes are TRBV29-1 and TRBJ1-6; D is possibly TRBD1 (6 bases). In germline, CDR1 is SQVTM, CDR2 ANQGSEA. The V end lost 6 bases, the J end lost 7 bases, and 13 bases lay between the germline ends. The CDR3 covers 13 residues.

This clonotype was seen a few times. The V gene is TRBV7-3, the J gene TRBJ2-4; D may be TRBD1 or TRBD2 (5 bases each). Germline CDR1 and CDR2: SGHTA and FQGTGA. This CDR3 is 14 amino acids long. V was shortened by 5 bases and J by 3 bases, with 11 bases between the two germline ends. The CDR3 region is CASSPSGGKNIQYF. The CDR3 coding sequence is TGTGCCAGCAGCCCGAGTGGGGGCAAAAACATTCAGTACTTC.

The rearrangement links TRBV5-1 to TRBJ2-3; possibly TRBD1 for D (5 bases). The germline CDR1 and CDR2 sequences are SGHRS and YFSETQ. This CDR3 is built from 17 residues. Deletions cut 4 bases from V and 0 bases from J, with 18 bases between. DNA of the CDR3: TGCGCCAGCAGCCTTACCGACAGACCCTCTAGCACAGATACGCAGTATTTT. As protein: CASSLTDRPSSTDTQYF.

The CDR3, as DNA: TGCAGTGCTAGAAAGGGGTACAATGAGCAGTTCTTC. It encodes CSARKGYNEQFF. This chain uses TRBV20-1 with TRBJ2-1, with a weak D call TRBD1 (5 bases). Trimming cost V 2 bases and J 4 bases, with 6 bases left between them. This CDR3 has 12 residues. Germline values: CDR1 DFQATT, CDR2 SNEGSKA (reference sequence).

This sequence joins TRBV20-1 and TRBJ1-2, with a possible D match to TRBD1 (5 bases). Trimming took 6 bases from V and 2 from J, leaving 10 bases between them. The germline gives CDR1 DFQATT, CDR2 SNEGSKA (reference sequence). There are 12 residues in the CDR3. CDR3 sequence (DNA): TGCAGTGCGAGTGGGGGAAACTATGGCTACACCTTC. As protein: CSASGGNYGYTF.

V gene TRBV20-1 combines with J gene TRBJ1-2; TRBD1 matches 8 bases. The CDR3 is 14 amino acids. From germline, CDR1 is DFQATT and CDR2 SNEGSKA (reference sequence). J lost 1 base, V lost 5 bases, and 6 bases had no gene match. CDR3 loop: CSAEGQGGNYGYTF. In DNA form, the CDR3 reads TGCAGTGCTGAAGGACAGGGTGGTAACTATGGCTACACCTTC.

V usage is TRBV6-5 and J usage is TRBJ2-7, with D perhaps TRBD2 (5 bases). This CDR3 region has 15 residues. Germline V CDR1 and CDR2: MNHEY, SVGAGI. The ends were cut back, 0 bases at V and 3 bases at J, with 12 bases in the middle. The CDR3 DNA follows: TGTGCCAGCAGTTACTCGTACGGGATCGGCTACGAGCAGTACTTC. Protein sequence: CASSYSYGIGYEQYF.